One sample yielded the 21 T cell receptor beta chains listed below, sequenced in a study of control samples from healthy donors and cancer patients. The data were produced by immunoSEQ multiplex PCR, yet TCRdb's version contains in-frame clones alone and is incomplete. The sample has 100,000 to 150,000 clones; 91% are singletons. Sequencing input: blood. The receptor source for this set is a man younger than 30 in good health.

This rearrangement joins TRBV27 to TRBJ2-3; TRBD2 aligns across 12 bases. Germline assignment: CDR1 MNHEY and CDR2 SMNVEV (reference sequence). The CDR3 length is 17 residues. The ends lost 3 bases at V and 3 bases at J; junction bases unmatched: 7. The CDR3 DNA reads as TGTGCCAGCAGTTTTTTCCCCACTAGCGGGGGGACAGATACGCAGTATTTT. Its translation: CASSFFPTSGGTDTQYF.

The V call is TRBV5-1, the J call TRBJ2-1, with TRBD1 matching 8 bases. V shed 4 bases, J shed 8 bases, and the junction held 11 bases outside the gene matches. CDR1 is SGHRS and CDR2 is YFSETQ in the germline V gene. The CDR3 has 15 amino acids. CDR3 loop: CASSRWGQDSDEQFF. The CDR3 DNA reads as TGCGCCAGCAGCCGGTGGGGACAGGACTCCGATGAGCAGTTCTTC.

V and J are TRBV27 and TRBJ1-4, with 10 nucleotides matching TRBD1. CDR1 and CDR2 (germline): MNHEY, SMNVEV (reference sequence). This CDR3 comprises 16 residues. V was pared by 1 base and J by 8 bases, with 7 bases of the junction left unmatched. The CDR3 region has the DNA TGTGCCAGCAGTTTATTATTCGGGACAGGGGACGAAAAACTGTTTTTT. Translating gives CASSLLFGTGDEKLFF. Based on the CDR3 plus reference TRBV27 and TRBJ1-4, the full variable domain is EAQVTQNPRYLITVTGKKLTVTCSQNMNHEYMSWYRQDPGLGLRQIYYSMNVEVTDKGDVPEGYKVSRKEKRNFPLILESPSPNQTSLYFCASSLLFGTGDEKLFFGSGTQLSVL.

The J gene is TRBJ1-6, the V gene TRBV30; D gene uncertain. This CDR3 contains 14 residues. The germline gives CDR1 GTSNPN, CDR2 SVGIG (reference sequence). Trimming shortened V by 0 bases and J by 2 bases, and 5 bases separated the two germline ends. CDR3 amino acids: CAWSVSPYNSPLHF. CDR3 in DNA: TGTGCCTGGAGTGTGTCCCCCTATAATTCACCCCTCCACTTT.

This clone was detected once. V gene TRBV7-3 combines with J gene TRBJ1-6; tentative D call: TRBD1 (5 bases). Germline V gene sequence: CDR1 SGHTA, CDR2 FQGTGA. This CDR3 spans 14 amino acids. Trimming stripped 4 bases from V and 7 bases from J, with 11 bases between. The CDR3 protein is CASSSQGLNSPLHF. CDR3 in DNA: TGTGCCAGCAGCTCCCAGGGATTGAATTCACCCCTCCACTTT.

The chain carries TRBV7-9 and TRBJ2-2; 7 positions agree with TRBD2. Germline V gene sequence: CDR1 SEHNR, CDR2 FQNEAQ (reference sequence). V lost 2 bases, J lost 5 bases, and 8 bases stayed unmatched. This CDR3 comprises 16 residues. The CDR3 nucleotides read TGTGCCAGCAGCTTAACTTACGGGGAGGGAACCGGGGAGCTGTTTTTT. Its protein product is CASSLTYGEGTGELFF.

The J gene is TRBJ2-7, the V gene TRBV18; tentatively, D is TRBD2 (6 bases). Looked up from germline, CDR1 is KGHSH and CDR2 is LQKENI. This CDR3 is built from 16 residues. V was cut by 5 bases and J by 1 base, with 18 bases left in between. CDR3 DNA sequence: TGTGCCAGCTCAGAAATGCGGGGAAAGAGATCCTACGAGCAGTACTTC. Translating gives CASSEMRGKRSYEQYF.

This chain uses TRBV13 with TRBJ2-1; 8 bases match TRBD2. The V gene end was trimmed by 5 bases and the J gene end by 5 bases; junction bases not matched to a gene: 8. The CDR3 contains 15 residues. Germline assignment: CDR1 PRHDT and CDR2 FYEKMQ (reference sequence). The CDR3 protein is CASSPRGGLNNEQFF. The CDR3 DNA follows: TGTGCCAGCAGCCCCCGGGGGGGATTGAACAATGAGCAGTTCTTC.

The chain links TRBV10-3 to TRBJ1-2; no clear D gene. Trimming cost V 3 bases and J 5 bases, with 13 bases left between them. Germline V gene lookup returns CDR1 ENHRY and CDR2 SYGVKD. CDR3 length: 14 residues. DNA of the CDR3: TGTGCCATCAGTGATCCTGGCAGAACTTATGGCTACACCTTC. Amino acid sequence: CAISDPGRTYGYTF.

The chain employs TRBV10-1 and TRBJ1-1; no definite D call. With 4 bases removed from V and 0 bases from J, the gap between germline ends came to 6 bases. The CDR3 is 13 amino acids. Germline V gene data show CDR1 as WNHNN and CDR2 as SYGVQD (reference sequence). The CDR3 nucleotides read TGCGCCAGCAGTGCCGACCTGAACACTGAAGCTTTCTTT. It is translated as CASSADLNTEAFF.

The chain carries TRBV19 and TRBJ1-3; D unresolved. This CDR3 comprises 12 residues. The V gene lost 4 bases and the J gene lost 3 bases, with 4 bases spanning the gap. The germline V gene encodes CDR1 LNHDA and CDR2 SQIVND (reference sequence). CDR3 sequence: CASSTLGNTIYF. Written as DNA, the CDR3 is TGTGCCAGTAGTACGCTTGGAAACACCATATATTTT.

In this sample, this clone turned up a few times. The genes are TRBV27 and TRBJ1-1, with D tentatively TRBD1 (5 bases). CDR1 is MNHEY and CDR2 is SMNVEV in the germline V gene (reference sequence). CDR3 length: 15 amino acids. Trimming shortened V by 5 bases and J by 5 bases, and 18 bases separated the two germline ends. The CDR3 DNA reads TGTGCCAGCAGTGACGGACATGAAGGTATAACTGAAGCTTTCTTT. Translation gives CASSDGHEGITEAFF.

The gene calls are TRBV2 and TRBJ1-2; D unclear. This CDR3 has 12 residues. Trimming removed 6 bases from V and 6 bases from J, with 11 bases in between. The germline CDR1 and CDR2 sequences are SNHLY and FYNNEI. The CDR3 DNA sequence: TGTGCCAGCAGGTGGTGGGCGGATGGCTACACCTTC. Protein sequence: CASRWWADGYTF.

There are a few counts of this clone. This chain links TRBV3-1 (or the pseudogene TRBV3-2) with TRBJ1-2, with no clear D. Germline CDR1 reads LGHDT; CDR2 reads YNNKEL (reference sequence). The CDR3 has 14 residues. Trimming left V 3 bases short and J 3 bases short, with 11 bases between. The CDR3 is CASSHTGIYYGYTF. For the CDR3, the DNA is TGTGCCAGCAGCCATACCGGGATTTACTATGGCTACACCTTC.

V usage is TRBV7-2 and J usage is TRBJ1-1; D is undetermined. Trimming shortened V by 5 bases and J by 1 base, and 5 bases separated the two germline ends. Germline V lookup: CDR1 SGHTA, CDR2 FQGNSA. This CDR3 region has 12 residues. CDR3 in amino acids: CASSPQNTEAFF. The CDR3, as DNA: TGTGCCAGCAGCCCACAGAACACTGAAGCTTTCTTT.

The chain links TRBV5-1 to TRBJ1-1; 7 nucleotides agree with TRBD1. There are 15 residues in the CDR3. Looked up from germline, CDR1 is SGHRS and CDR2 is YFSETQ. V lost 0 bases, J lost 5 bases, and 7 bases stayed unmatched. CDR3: CASSLVTGAGTEAFF. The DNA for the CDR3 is TGCGCCAGCAGCTTGGTCACAGGGGCTGGGACTGAAGCTTTCTTT. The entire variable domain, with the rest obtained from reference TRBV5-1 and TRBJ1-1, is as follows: KAGVTQTPRYLIKTRGQQVTLSCSPISGHRSVSWYQQTPGQGLQFLFEYFSETQRNKGNFPGRFSGRQFSNSRSEMNVSTLELGDSALYLCASSLVTGAGTEAFFGQGTRLTVV.

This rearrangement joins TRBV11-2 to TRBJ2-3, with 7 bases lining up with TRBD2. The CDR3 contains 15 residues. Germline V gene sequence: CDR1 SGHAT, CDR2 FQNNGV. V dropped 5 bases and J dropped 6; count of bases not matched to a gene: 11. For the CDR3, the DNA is TGTGCCAGCAGCCCGGGGGGACTCGGAAAGGATACGCAGTATTTT. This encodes CASSPGGLGKDTQYF.

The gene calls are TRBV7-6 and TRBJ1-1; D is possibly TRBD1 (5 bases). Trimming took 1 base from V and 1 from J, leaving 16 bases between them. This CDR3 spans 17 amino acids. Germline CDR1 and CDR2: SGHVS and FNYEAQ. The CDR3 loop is CASSLDPGSGGNTEAFF. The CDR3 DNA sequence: TGTGCCAGCAGCTTAGATCCTGGGTCGGGGGGGAACACTGAAGCTTTCTTT.

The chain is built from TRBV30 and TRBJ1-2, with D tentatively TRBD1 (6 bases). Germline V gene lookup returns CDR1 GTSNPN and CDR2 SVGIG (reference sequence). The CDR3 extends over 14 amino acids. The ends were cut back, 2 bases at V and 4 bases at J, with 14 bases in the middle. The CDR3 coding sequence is TGTGCCTGGAGTACCAGGGACAAGGCCTATGGCTACACCTTC. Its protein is CAWSTRDKAYGYTF.

The CDR3 protein is CASSIIRVSEAFF. As DNA, the CDR3 is TGTGCCAGTAGTATCATCCGGGTTTCGGAAGCTTTCTTT. The chain carries TRBV19 and TRBJ1-1; D gene ambiguous. Per germline, CDR1 LNHDA and CDR2 SQIVND (reference sequence). The CDR3 length is 13 residues. V was trimmed by 3 bases and J by 8 bases, leaving 13 bases between them.

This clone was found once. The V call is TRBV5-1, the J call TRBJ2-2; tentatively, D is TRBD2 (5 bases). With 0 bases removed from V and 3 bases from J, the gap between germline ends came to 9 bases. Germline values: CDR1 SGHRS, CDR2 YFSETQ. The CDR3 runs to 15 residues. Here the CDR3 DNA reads TGCGCCAGCAGCTTGGAGCTAGCCGACACCGGGGAGCTGTTTTTT. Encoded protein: CASSLELADTGELFF.